Following are 29 T cell receptor beta chains from one sample sequenced in a study of blood T cell repertoires in COVID-19. TCRdb keeps only in-frame clones here, not all; method: immunoSEQ multiplex PCR. The sample includes under 100,000 clones, about 85% of them seen just once. The sample was peripheral blood. These TCRs come from a man between 45 and 60 years old with acute or convalescent COVID-19.

The chain carries TRBV19 and TRBJ2-2, with a weak D call TRBD2 (5 bases). Germline CDR1 is LNHDA and CDR2 is SQIVND (reference sequence). This CDR3 is 13 amino acids long. V was trimmed by 5 bases and J by 7 bases, leaving 11 bases between them. CDR3 sequence reads: CASSPLVSGELFF. CDR3 sequence (DNA): TGTGCCAGTAGTCCACTAGTGAGCGGGGAGCTGTTTTTT.

CDR3: CAIRAGLAGGEQYF. CDR3 nucleotide sequence: TGTGCCATCAGAGCGGGACTAGCGGGGGGCGAGCAGTACTTC. This chain connects TRBV10-3 to TRBJ2-7, with 15 bases fitting TRBD2. This CDR3 has 14 residues. Losses at the gene ends were 6 bases for V and 6 bases for J; bases not matched to a gene: 3. Germline CDR1 is ENHRY and CDR2 is SYGVKD.

This clone has just one count. This rearrangement joins TRBV5-1 to TRBJ2-3; 10 nucleotides align to TRBD2. This CDR3 has 15 amino acids. CDR1 is SGHRS and CDR2 is YFSETQ in the germline V gene. V was clipped by 4 bases and J by 4 bases; unmatched bases: 6. The CDR3 nucleotides read TGCGCCAGCAGCCCGACTAGCGGGTCTGCAGATACGCAGTATTTT. Translated: CASSPTSGSADTQYF.

The CDR3 region has the DNA TGTGCCAGCAGCGGAGGGACTAGTGGGGACCCTTACGAGCAGTACTTC. This codes for CASSGGTSGDPYEQYF. This rearrangement joins TRBV11-2 to TRBJ2-7, with TRBD2 matching over 8 bases. Germline lookup yields CDR1 SGHAT and CDR2 FQNNGV. V lost 5 bases to trimming and J lost 4 bases; unmatched junction nucleotides: 13. The CDR3 extends over 16 amino acids.

The rearrangement joins TRBV10-1 to TRBJ1-2; no definite D call. CDR3 length: 14 amino acids. Trimming removed 0 bases at V and 4 bases at J, with 9 bases between. CDR1 is WNHNN, CDR2 SYGVQD, per germline (reference sequence). This chain's CDR3 is CASSESGVLYGYTF. CDR3 DNA sequence: TGCGCCAGCAGTGAGTCCGGAGTTCTCTATGGCTACACCTTC.

This chain links TRBV27 with TRBJ2-1; TRBD2 aligns across 12 bases. Germline CDR1 reads MNHEY; CDR2 reads SMNVEV (reference sequence). V shed 8 bases and J 9 bases; nucleotides not matched to a gene: 20. This CDR3 is 18 amino acids long. The CDR3 sequence: CASRQDSRGLAGSVEQFF. The CDR3 DNA follows: TGTGCCAGCCGTCAAGATAGTCGCGGACTAGCGGGGTCAGTTGAGCAGTTCTTC.

In DNA form, the CDR3 reads TGTGCCAGCAGCCATTTGACGACAGGCCCTCCTGAAAAACTGTTTTTT. The encoded protein is CASSHLTTGPPEKLFF. V is TRBV5-5 and J is TRBJ1-4; D possibly corresponds to TRBD1 (6 bases). V dropped 4 bases and J dropped 7 bases, with 20 bases sitting between them. Germline V gives CDR1 SGHKS, CDR2 YYEKEE (reference sequence). This CDR3 has 16 residues.

This rearrangement joins TRBV27 to TRBJ2-7; TRBD2 agrees at 7 bases. Trimming removed 3 bases from V and 1 base from J; junction bases left unmatched: 3. This CDR3 is 14 amino acids long. Germline V CDR1 and CDR2: MNHEY, SMNVEV (reference sequence). The CDR3 coding sequence is TGTGCCAGCAGTTTTGCGGGGGAATCCTACGAGCAGTACTTC. Protein sequence: CASSFAGESYEQYF.

This chain joins TRBV5-6 and TRBJ1-6, with TRBD1 identical over 9 bases. V gave up 0 bases and J gave up 9 bases; unmatched junction bases: 4. This CDR3 spans 15 amino acids. Germline V gene sequence: CDR1 SGHDT, CDR2 YYEEEE. The DNA of the CDR3 is TGTGCCAGCAGCTTGGGCTACAGGGGGCTTTCACCCCTCCACTTT. Protein: CASSLGYRGLSPLHF. Together with reference TRBV5-6 and TRBJ1-6, the CDR3 gives the full variable domain: DAGVTQSPTHLIKTRGQQVTLRCSPKSGHDTVSWYQQALGQGPQFIFQYYEEEERQRGNFPDRFSGHQFPNYSSELNVNALLLGDSALYLCASSLGYRGLSPLHFGNGTRLTVT.

This clone was observed once. The chain employs TRBV4-3 and TRBJ2-2; a weak D match, TRBD1 (6 bases). Per the germline V gene, CDR1 is LGHNA and CDR2 is YSLEER. The CDR3 is 14 amino acids. Trimming removed 3 bases at V and 5 bases at J, with 10 bases between. CDR3 loop: CASSHGQSTGELFF. The CDR3 nucleotides are TGCGCCAGCAGCCACGGACAGAGTACCGGGGAGCTGTTTTTT.

The chain joins TRBV21-1 to TRBJ2-2; the table's D call TRBD1 went unverified against the DNA. TRBV21-1 is a known pseudogene. The CDR3 length is 16 residues. The CDR3 loop is CASSKGLKGDTGELFF. The CDR3 bases are TGTGCCAGCAGCAAAGGGCTAAAGGGGGACACCGGGGAGCTGTTTTTT.

The V and J genes are TRBV6-5 and TRBJ1-3; TRBD1 matches 9 bases. Germline loops: CDR1 MNHEY, CDR2 SVGAGI. The CDR3 extends over 13 amino acids. Trimming removed 9 bases from V and 3 bases from J; junction bases left unmatched: 3. In DNA, the CDR3 is TGTGCCAGTGGACAGGGGATTGGAAACACCATATATTTT. Protein: CASGQGIGNTIYF.

This clone has a single count. The J gene is TRBJ2-5, the V gene TRBV9; TRBD1 matches 7 bases. Germline V gives CDR1 SGDLS, CDR2 YYNGEE. This CDR3 has 17 amino acids. Unmatched junction bases numbered 11, after V lost 0 bases and J lost 3 bases. Written as DNA, the CDR3 is TGTGCCAGCAGCGTAGGTCATCAAGGGGGCCAAAAAGAGACCCAGTACTTC. The encoded protein is CASSVGHQGGQKETQYF.

The rearrangement links TRBV4-1 to TRBJ2-5; D is uncertain. The CDR3 has 15 amino acids. The V gene's germline CDR1 is MGHRA and CDR2 YSYEKL. V shed 2 bases and J shed 2 bases, with 12 bases lying between them. CDR3 sequence: CASSQTHTVQETQYF. The CDR3, as DNA: TGCGCCAGCAGCCAAACCCATACAGTGCAAGAGACCCAGTACTTC.

The chain employs TRBV5-1 and TRBJ2-5, with a tentative D call TRBD2 (5 bases). The germline V and J ends were trimmed by 0 bases and 1 base, with 10 bases remaining between them. The CDR3 spans 15 residues. The germline V gene encodes CDR1 SGHRS and CDR2 YFSETQ. CDR3 protein: CASSLAAGLQETQYF. Here the CDR3 DNA reads TGCGCCAGCAGCTTGGCGGCAGGACTCCAAGAGACCCAGTACTTC.

V and J are TRBV10-3 and TRBJ2-3, with 10 bases that match TRBD1. This CDR3 has 15 amino acids. CDR1 is ENHRY, CDR2 SYGVKD, per germline. V shed 6 bases, J shed 1 base, and the junction held 4 bases outside the gene matches. CDR3 in amino acids: CAISSGTGGTDTQYF. As DNA, the CDR3 is TGTGCCATCAGCTCCGGGACAGGGGGCACAGATACGCAGTATTTT.

The chain is built from TRBV30 and TRBJ1-1; perhaps TRBD1 as D (6 bases). This CDR3 contains 13 residues. With 7 bases removed from V and 0 bases from J, the gap between germline ends came to 12 bases. CDR1 and CDR2 (germline): GTSNPN, SVGIG (reference sequence). The CDR3 DNA follows: TGTGCCTATAGGGGGTTCATGAACACTGAAGCTTTCTTT. Amino acid sequence: CAYRGFMNTEAFF.

The CDR3 sequence is CASSPPTSGGSGETQYF. The CDR3 DNA reads as TGTGCCAGCTCACCACCTACTAGCGGGGGGTCAGGGGAGACCCAGTACTTC. V usage is TRBV18 and J usage is TRBJ2-5, with 12 bases matching TRBD2. The CDR3 is made up of 17 amino acids. Trimming at V came to 0 bases and at J to 5 bases, leaving 7 bases not matched to a gene. Germline V gives CDR1 KGHSH, CDR2 LQKENI.

The chain has TRBV10-1 and TRBJ2-7; 7 bases agree with TRBD1. Per germline, CDR1 WNHNN and CDR2 SYGVQD (reference sequence). CDR3 size: 13 residues. J was trimmed by 1 base and V by 5 bases; bases with no gene match: 2. CDR3 sequence: CASSLQGSYEQYF. The CDR3 DNA follows: TGCGCCAGCAGTTTACAGGGGTCCTACGAGCAGTACTTC.

V usage is TRBV4-1 and J usage is TRBJ2-7; TRBD2 matches at 8 bases. From germline, CDR1 is MGHRA and CDR2 YSYEKL. The CDR3 consists of 15 residues. J gave up 3 bases and V 2 bases, and 6 bases lay outside the gene matches. The CDR3 DNA reads TGCGCCAGCAGCCAACAACTTAGCGGGGTCTACGAGCAGTACTTC. Translation: CASSQQLSGVYEQYF.

Remarks on this clone: One end of the junction is discordant with germline, which a read error may explain. In DNA form, the CDR3 reads TGTGCCAGCAGTTACTCGGCGGACAGCCGCCTCTTC. Its protein is CASSYSADSRLF. This chain uses TRBV6-2 or TRBV6-3 with TRBJ2-1; tentative D call: TRBD1 (6 bases). The CDR3 covers 12 residues. Germline lookup yields CDR1 MNHEY and CDR2 SVGEGT.

The rearrangement links TRBV18 to TRBJ2-4; a possible D gene is TRBD2 (6 bases). Germline assignment: CDR1 KGHSH and CDR2 LQKENI. V was trimmed by 0 bases and J by 0 bases, leaving 9 bases between them. The CDR3 is made up of 16 amino acids. CDR3 DNA sequence: TGTGCCAGCTCACCACCGTCTAGCGTAGCCAAAAACATTCAGTACTTC. Translation: CASSPPSSVAKNIQYF.

V usage is TRBV4-3 and J usage is TRBJ2-2; 10 nucleotides match TRBD2. V was pared by 2 bases and J by 6 bases, with 12 bases of the junction left unmatched. Germline CDR1 reads LGHNA; CDR2 reads YSLEER. The CDR3 sequence is 18 residues long. The CDR3, as DNA: TGCGCCAGCAGCCAACACTTAGCGGGGGGCCCTCCCCCCGGGGAGCTGTTTTTT. Amino acids: CASSQHLAGGPPPGELFF.

The chain employs TRBV6-2 or TRBV6-3 and TRBJ1-4, with D uncertain. CDR1 and CDR2 from the germline V gene are MNHEY and SVGEGT. The CDR3 has 14 residues. V was shortened by 4 bases and J by 4 bases, with 10 bases between the two germline ends. The DNA for the CDR3 is TGTGCCAGCAGTTGGGCAAATCATAATGAAAAACTGTTTTTT. Translated, it gives CASSWANHNEKLFF.

This chain links TRBV4-3 with TRBJ2-1; TRBD1 agrees at 8 bases. Germline trimming cut 0 bases from V and 4 bases from J; bases unmatched to any gene: 14. CDR3 length: 19 amino acids. The germline V gene has CDR1 LGHNA and CDR2 YSLEER. The DNA of the CDR3 is TGCGCCAGCAGCCAAGACAGGGGGCTCTCCCTCCGACCTTACAATGAGCAGTTCTTC. The encoded protein is CASSQDRGLSLRPYNEQFF.

The chain is built from TRBV18 and TRBJ1-3, with TRBD1 matching 8 bases. Germline CDR1 reads KGHSH; CDR2 reads LQKENI. This CDR3 has 16 residues. V dropped 1 base and J dropped 4; count of bases not matched to a gene: 6. CDR3 sequence: CASSPRPTGAGNTIYF. CDR3 DNA sequence: TGTGCCAGCTCACCACGCCCGACAGGGGCAGGAAACACCATATATTTT.

The chain joins TRBV5-4 to TRBJ1-1; D not resolved. V dropped 4 bases and J dropped 1 base, with 11 bases sitting between them. The CDR3 covers 14 residues. Germline V gene lookup returns CDR1 SGHNT and CDR2 YYREEE (reference sequence). CDR3 bases: TGTGCCAGCAGCCCAACCGGCGGGAACACTGAAGCTTTCTTT. Translation gives CASSPTGGNTEAFF.

This clone occurred a few times. The CDR3: CASSWVAGLSYEQYF. The CDR3 region has the DNA TGCGCCAGCAGCTGGGTAGCGGGGCTGTCCTACGAGCAGTACTTC. J is TRBJ2-7 and V is TRBV4-3; 8 positions agree with TRBD2. V dropped 5 bases and J dropped 1; count of bases not matched to a gene: 7. The CDR3 totals 15 residues. Germline V gene lookup returns CDR1 LGHNA and CDR2 YSLEER.

The chain is built from TRBV5-6 and TRBJ1-5, with a tentative D call TRBD1 (5 bases). CDR3 length: 12 amino acids. From germline, CDR1 is SGHDT and CDR2 YYEEEE. V was pared by 4 bases and J by 4 bases, with 6 bases between. This chain's CDR3 is CASSNRNQPQHF. The CDR3 region has the DNA TGTGCCAGCAGCAACAGGAATCAGCCCCAGCATTTT.